Below, 29 T cell receptor beta chains from the same sample are listed, as sequenced in a study of post-analysis software for immune sequencing data (dated by TCRdb to about 2015). Library preparation employed PCR. Sequencing was carried out with an Illumina HiSeq 2500. To reduce PCR and sequencing biases, unique molecular identifiers were built into the TCR beta cDNA libraries. TCRdb passed the public sequencing reads through fastp at Q25 and MiXCR, retaining productive beta sequences. Rows merge per CDR3 protein into single entries with the most common DNA and genes. The sample table holds more than 500,000 distinct CDR3 sequences, of which around 31% were seen once. The ten largest clones add up to approximately 6% of the sample. Overall study results and their limits: Significantly higher frequencies in patients than in controls were found for five or six TRBV segments, including TRBV5-6, TRBV5-1 and TRBV20-1.

These receptors' antigens are unknown. The sample consisted of blood. The receptors originated from a girl aged 2 to 17 with multiple sclerosis.

This clonotype appeared a few times. The V and J genes are TRBV5-1 and TRBJ2-1, with D uncertain. CDR1 is SGHRS and CDR2 is YFSETQ in the germline V gene. With 0 bases removed from V and 0 bases from J, the gap between germline ends came to 10 bases. The CDR3 runs 16 residues. Here the CDR3 reads CASSLESLGSYNEQFF. The CDR3 nucleotides read TGCGCCAGCAGCTTGGAGAGCCTGGGCTCCTACAATGAGCAGTTCTTC.

The chain has TRBV29-1 and TRBJ1-1, with 7 bases that match TRBD1. The CDR3 sequence is 11 residues long. In germline, CDR1 is SQVTM, CDR2 ANQGSEA. The V segment lost 7 bases and the J segment 8 bases; nucleotides outside the gene matches: 7. The CDR3 DNA sequence: TGCAGCGCCCGGGACAGTGGGGAAGCTTTCTTT. Translating it yields CSARDSGEAFF.

This clonotype was picked up a small number of times. J is TRBJ1-5 and V is TRBV6-5; D is ambiguous. Germline lookup yields CDR1 MNHEY and CDR2 SVGAGI. V was shortened by 6 bases and J by 5 bases, with 17 bases between the two germline ends. The CDR3 length is 15 residues. CDR3 nucleotide sequence: TGTGCCAGCAGACGACGTCCCGAGTCGGATCAGCCCCAGCATTTT. Amino acids: CASRRRPESDQPQHF.

This chain joins TRBV20-1 and TRBJ2-5; maybe TRBD2 (7 bases). V lost 3 bases and J lost 0, with 17 bases in between. The CDR3 extends over 16 amino acids. CDR1 is DFQATT, CDR2 SNEGSKA, per germline (reference sequence). The CDR3: CSARVHRGAYQETQYF. The CDR3 coding sequence is TGCAGTGCTAGGGTCCACCGGGGGGCGTACCAAGAGACCCAGTACTTC.

The chain has TRBV27 and TRBJ1-2; D perhaps matches TRBD1 (5 bases). The CDR3 contains 14 residues. Deletions cut 6 bases from V and 4 bases from J, with 15 bases between. The germline V gene has CDR1 MNHEY and CDR2 SMNVEV (reference sequence). The CDR3 reads CASRPEGPSYGYTF. Written as DNA, the CDR3 is TGTGCCAGCAGGCCCGAGGGGCCCTCCTATGGCTACACCTTC.

With regard to this clonotype: The missing conserved phenylalanine or tryptophan at the end of this CDR3 makes a read error likely. The chain links TRBV9 to TRBJ2-2, with a weak D call TRBD2 (5 bases). The CDR3 is 15 residues long. CDR1 and CDR2 from the germline V gene are SGDLS and YYNGEE. V gave up 3 bases and J gave up 6 bases, with 15 bases separating them. The CDR3 DNA sequence: TGTGCCAGCAGCGATACCGTAGGACTCCCCGGGGAGCTGTTTTTG. Protein sequence: CASSDTVGLPGELFL.

This clonotype has a handful of counts. This chain connects TRBV28 to TRBJ2-1; TRBD2 matches at 13 bases. The CDR3 length is 16 residues. V dropped 3 bases and J dropped 7; count of bases not matched to a gene: 6. Germline CDR1 and CDR2: MDHEN and SYDVKM. The DNA for the CDR3 is TGTGCCAGCAGTTTTCGGACTAGCGGGGGAGGAAATGAGCAGTTCTTC. This encodes CASSFRTSGGGNEQFF.

V gene TRBV12-3 or TRBV12-4 combines with J gene TRBJ1-5; tentative D call: TRBD1 (5 bases). V was shortened by 2 bases and J by 2 bases, with 16 bases between the two germline ends. This CDR3 contains 17 residues. The DNA of the CDR3 is TGTGCCAGCAGTTTATACGCCCGGATGGGGGGCAATCAGCCCCAGCATTTT. Amino acids: CASSLYARMGGNQPQHF.

The V and J genes are TRBV18 and TRBJ2-1; 8 nucleotides agree with TRBD1. Germline CDR1 is KGHSH and CDR2 is LQKENI. This CDR3 has 15 amino acids. The trim removed 5 bases at V and 7 bases at J, leaving 10 bases unmatched. The CDR3 loop reads CASSSDRGGWNEQFF. The CDR3 DNA sequence: TGTGCCAGCTCATCTGACAGGGGAGGATGGAATGAGCAGTTCTTC.

Only a few counts were recorded for this clonotype. The rearrangement joins TRBV9 to TRBJ2-1, with 7 bases that match TRBD2. After removal of 3 bases from V and 0 bases from J, the junction contained 3 bases not matched to a gene. Germline CDR1 SGDLS, CDR2 YYNGEE. This CDR3 contains 15 residues. For the CDR3, the DNA is TGTGCCAGCAGCGCCGGGGGGAGCTCCTACAATGAGCAGTTCTTC. Its protein product is CASSAGGSSYNEQFF. Based on the CDR3 plus reference TRBV9 and TRBJ2-1, the full variable domain is DSGVTQTPKHLITATGQRVTLRCSPRSGDLSVYWYQQSLDQGLQFLIQYYNGEERAKGNILERFSAQQFPDLHSELNLSSLELGDSALYFCASSAGGSSYNEQFFGPGTRLTVL.

The V gene is TRBV10-1, the J gene TRBJ1-6, with D tentatively TRBD1 (6 bases). V was cut by 5 bases and J by 9 bases, with 11 bases left in between. CDR3 length: 13 amino acids. Germline loops: CDR1 WNHNN, CDR2 SYGVQD (reference sequence). The CDR3 loop reads CASSRDTGSPLHF. The CDR3 DNA is TGCGCCAGCAGTCGGGACACCGGTTCACCCCTCCACTTT.

This clonotype was seen a handful of times. The chain is built from TRBV7-3 and TRBJ2-1; maybe TRBD2 (5 bases). V was cut by 2 bases and J by 4 bases, with 12 bases left in between. Germline values: CDR1 SGHTA, CDR2 FQGTGA. CDR3 length: 15 residues. CDR3 loop: CASSLRLKPYNEQFF. The CDR3 DNA follows: TGTGCCAGCAGCTTACGACTAAAACCTTACAATGAGCAGTTCTTC.

This clonotype was seen only a few times. The chain couples TRBV5-1 to TRBJ1-2; the D gene is possibly TRBD1 (5 bases). CDR1 and CDR2 (germline): SGHRS, YFSETQ. The CDR3 has 15 amino acids. V shed 0 bases and J shed 0 bases, with 9 bases lying between them. CDR3 sequence: CASSLVGGANYGYTF. The CDR3 nucleotides read TGCGCCAGCAGCTTGGTCGGGGGAGCTAACTATGGCTACACCTTC.

CDR3 sequence: CASSPAGGDEQYF. CDR3 DNA sequence: TGTGCCAGCAGCCCAGCTGGAGGGGACGAGCAGTACTTC. The chain employs TRBV7-3 and TRBJ2-7; TRBD2 is a possible D gene (6 bases). The CDR3 consists of 13 residues. V gave up 5 bases and J gave up 5 bases, with 13 bases separating them. CDR1 is SGHTA, CDR2 FQGTGA, per germline. Full variable domain (rest looked up from reference TRBV7-3 and TRBJ2-7): GAGVSQTPSNKVTEKGKYVELRCDPISGHTALYWYRQSLGQGPEFLIYFQGTGAADDSGLPNDRFFAVRPEGSVSTLKIQRTERGDSAVYLCASSPAGGDEQYFGPGTRLTVT.

The gene calls are TRBV4-1 and TRBJ1-2, with 7 positions matching TRBD1. CDR1 is MGHRA and CDR2 is YSYEKL in the germline V gene. Unmatched junction bases numbered 5, after V lost 2 bases and J lost 5 bases. This CDR3 contains 14 residues. The CDR3 spells CASSQNPGGYGYTF. CDR3 nucleotides: TGCGCCAGCAGCCAAAACCCAGGGGGGTATGGCTACACCTTC.

To note about this clonotype: An end of the junction differs from the germline gene, which may be a read error. V is TRBV12-3 or TRBV12-4 and J is TRBJ2-7; D might be TRBD2 (6 bases). CDR3 length equals 15 residues. The CDR3 loop reads CASSSHAGLPYGQYF. The CDR3 DNA follows: TGTGCCAGCAGTTCACACGCGGGGCTCCCCTACGGGCAGTACTTC.

The rearrangement joins TRBV5-1 to TRBJ2-2; D may correspond to TRBD1 or TRBD2 (5 bases each). V lost 4 bases to trimming and J lost 2 bases, with 21 bases between them. The CDR3 has 18 residues. The germline gives CDR1 SGHRS, CDR2 YFSETQ. The chain's CDR3 is CASSPIRGGGINTGELFF. In nucleotides, the CDR3 is TGCGCCAGCAGCCCCATAAGGGGCGGAGGAATAAACACCGGGGAGCTGTTTTTT.

V and J are TRBV5-1 and TRBJ2-7, with a tentative D call TRBD2 (5 bases). Trimming took 3 bases from V and 5 from J, leaving 18 bases between them. Germline V lookup: CDR1 SGHRS, CDR2 YFSETQ. The CDR3 covers 15 residues. Here the CDR3 reads CASSWRPDAMDEQYF. The CDR3 region has the DNA TGCGCCAGCAGCTGGAGGCCGGACGCGATGGACGAGCAGTACTTC.

This clonotype was picked up a small number of times. This chain connects TRBV12-3 or TRBV12-4 to TRBJ2-7; TRBD1 might be the D (6 bases). The CDR3 contains 13 residues. V was clipped by 4 bases and J by 4 bases, with 11 bases between them. The CDR3 region is CASSSEQGYEQYF. DNA for the CDR3: TGTGCCAGCAGTTCCGAACAGGGATACGAGCAGTACTTC.

The table lists this clonotype with a few counts. This sequence joins TRBV7-3 and TRBJ2-3, with TRBD1 identical over 9 bases. The CDR3 contains 15 residues. J gave up 2 bases and V 4 bases, and 4 bases lay outside the gene matches. The germline gives CDR1 SGHTA, CDR2 FQGTGA. As DNA, the CDR3 is TGTGCCAGCAGCTACAGGGGGCGGTCCACAGATACGCAGTATTTT. It encodes CASSYRGRSTDTQYF.

The gene calls are TRBV5-1 and TRBJ1-5, with D possibly matching TRBD1 (5 bases). The V end lost 1 base, the J end lost 7 bases, and 9 bases lay between the germline ends. The CDR3 loop spans 13 amino acids. Looked up from germline, CDR1 is SGHRS and CDR2 is YFSETQ. The CDR3 reads CASSLLGDQPQHF. Written as DNA, the CDR3 is TGCGCCAGCAGCTTGTTGGGGGACCAGCCCCAGCATTTT.

CDR3 amino acids: CASSSGLVNEQFF. CDR3 bases: TGCGCCAGCAGCTCGGGACTGGTGAATGAGCAGTTCTTC. J is TRBJ2-1 and V is TRBV5-1; a weak D match, TRBD2 (6 bases). The V gene's germline CDR1 is SGHRS and CDR2 YFSETQ. The germline V and J ends were trimmed by 3 bases and 7 bases, with 11 bases remaining between them. This CDR3 spans 13 amino acids.

This clonotype showed up just a few times. The chain uses TRBV29-1 and TRBJ2-1, with no clear D. Between the trimmed V and J ends, which lost 3 bases and 1 base, there was a span of 13 bases. The CDR3 sequence is 15 residues long. The germline V gene has CDR1 SQVTM and CDR2 ANQGSEA. The CDR3 sequence: CSVEEPWRSYNEQFF. In nucleotides, the CDR3 is TGCAGCGTTGAGGAGCCTTGGCGGTCCTACAATGAGCAGTTCTTC.

V usage is TRBV18 and J usage is TRBJ2-1; D uncertain. CDR1 and CDR2 from the germline V gene are KGHSH and LQKENI. The CDR3 is made up of 15 amino acids. V shed 2 bases and J shed 4 bases, with 12 bases lying between them. The CDR3 DNA follows: TGTGCCAGCTCACCAGGTAGAGAGTTTTACAATGAGCAGTTCTTC. It specifies CASSPGREFYNEQFF. The full variable domain, with the rest looked up from reference TRBV18 and TRBJ2-1, is NAGVMQNPRHLVRRRGQEARLRCSPMKGHSHVYWYRQLPEEGLKFMVYLQKENIIDESGMPKERFSAEFPKEGPSILRIQQVVRGDSAAYFCASSPGREFYNEQFFGPGTRLTVL.

This clonotype was seen a handful of times. The rearrangement uses TRBV27 and TRBJ2-7; D could derive from TRBD1 or TRBD2 (6 bases each). Germline CDR1 is MNHEY and CDR2 is SMNVEV (reference sequence). CDR3 length: 14 residues. Trimming pared 2 bases from V and 4 bases from J, leaving 12 bases between. As DNA, the CDR3 is TGTGCCAGCAGTTTAGATGGAGGGGGGTACGAGCAGTACTTC. Translating gives CASSLDGGGYEQYF.

This clonotype turned up a few times. V is TRBV3-1 and J is TRBJ2-1, with TRBD2 matching over 8 bases. Per the germline V gene, CDR1 is LGHDT and CDR2 is YNNKEL (reference sequence). Trimming cost V 1 base and J 7 bases; bases outside gene matches: 9. The CDR3 is made up of 16 amino acids. In DNA form, the CDR3 reads TGTGCCAGCAGCCAAGTCAGCGGGGGCCCCATGAATGAGCAGTTCTTC. Protein sequence: CASSQVSGGPMNEQFF.

The chain has TRBV3-1 and TRBJ2-3; the D gene is possibly TRBD2 (5 bases). The CDR3 extends over 14 amino acids. The V end lost 1 base, the J end lost 2 bases, and 7 bases lay between the germline ends. The V gene's germline CDR1 is LGHDT and CDR2 YNNKEL (reference sequence). CDR3 sequence (DNA): TGTGCCAGCAGCCAAGGGGGAGCCACAGATACGCAGTATTTT. It encodes CASSQGGATDTQYF.

The chain links TRBV9 to TRBJ2-4, with 10 bases that match TRBD1. The J call may be faulty, since TRBJ2-7 better matches the DNA end. The CDR3 runs to 17 residues. CDR1 and CDR2 from the germline V gene are SGDLS and YYNGEE. The CDR3: CASSVGVAGQGRYEQYF. CDR3 nucleotides: TGTGCCAGCAGCGTAGGTGTTGCGGGACAGGGGAGGTACGAGCAGTACTTC.

The chain uses TRBV10-3 and TRBJ2-7; 9 positions match TRBD1. CDR1 and CDR2 (germline): ENHRY, SYGVKD. The length of the CDR3 is 14 residues. Germline trimming cut 1 base from V and 7 bases from J; bases unmatched to any gene: 5. CDR3 protein: CAISEFGQGNEQYF. CDR3 nucleotide sequence: TGTGCCATCAGTGAGTTCGGACAGGGGAATGAGCAGTACTTC.